Below are 12 T cell receptor beta chains sequenced from a single sample in a study of blood T cell repertoires in COVID-19. Using immunoSEQ multiplex PCR, the repertoire was profiled, and TCRdb retains in-frame clones only, with some absent. This sample has hundreds of thousands of clones; about 90% occur once, and the top ten carry under 3.5%. The sequenced sample consisted of peripheral blood. Receptors originate from a woman between 18 and 29 years old who had recovered from COVID-19.

The chain has TRBV4-1 and TRBJ2-1; a possible D gene is TRBD2 (6 bases). Germline V CDR1 and CDR2: MGHRA, YSYEKL. The CDR3 length is 15 residues. V was shortened by 5 bases and J by 2 bases, with 13 bases between the two germline ends. This CDR3 is CASSERAGPYNEQFF. In DNA form, the CDR3 reads TGCGCCAGCAGCGAGAGAGCGGGCCCCTACAATGAGCAGTTCTTC.

The chain recombines TRBV28 with TRBJ2-3, with 7 nucleotides matching TRBD2. V was clipped by 3 bases and J by 4 bases; unmatched bases: 10. This CDR3 region has 16 residues. Per germline, CDR1 MDHEN and CDR2 SYDVKM. CDR3 protein: CASSLSAGAGPDTQYF. The CDR3 DNA follows: TGTGCCAGCAGTTTGTCGGCGGGAGCTGGTCCAGATACGCAGTATTTT.

The rearrangement links TRBV5-6 to TRBJ2-3; tentative D call: TRBD2 (5 bases). The germline CDR1 and CDR2 sequences are SGHDT and YYEEEE. This CDR3 spans 13 amino acids. V lost 1 base and J lost 6, with 9 bases in between. The CDR3 loop reads CASSLIGVDTQYF. The CDR3 bases are TGTGCCAGCAGCTTGATCGGGGTTGATACGCAGTATTTT.

This clone was seen just once. The CDR3 reads CASSATTLRYNEQFF. DNA for the CDR3: TGTGCCAGTAGCGCTACTACCTTGAGATACAATGAGCAGTTCTTC. The chain couples TRBV19 to TRBJ2-1; D not resolved. Trimming stripped 6 bases from V and 4 bases from J, with 16 bases between. There are 15 residues in the CDR3. Germline V gene sequence: CDR1 LNHDA, CDR2 SQIVND (reference sequence).

The rearrangement joins TRBV9 to TRBJ1-6; 7 positions agree with TRBD1. The J segment lost 7 bases and the V segment lost 3 bases, leaving 7 bases of the junction unmatched. From germline, CDR1 is SGDLS and CDR2 YYNGEE. CDR3 length: 15 amino acids. The CDR3 here is CASSGRQGLNSPLHF. The CDR3 bases are TGTGCCAGCAGCGGAAGACAGGGTTTGAATTCACCCCTCCACTTT.

Only one count was recorded for this clone. V and J are TRBV5-8 and TRBJ1-2, with a possible D match to TRBD1 (6 bases). This CDR3 has 17 amino acids. V lost 1 base to trimming and J lost 4 bases, with 20 bases between them. From germline, CDR1 is SGHTS and CDR2 YDEGEE. The CDR3 here is CASSLPETTGLVYGYTF. Written as DNA, the CDR3 is TGTGCCAGCAGCTTGCCAGAAACTACAGGGTTGGTCTATGGCTACACCTTC. Full variable domain (missing parts from reference TRBV5-8 and TRBJ1-2): EAGVTQSPTHLIKTRGQQATLRCSPISGHTSVYWYQQALGLGLQFLLWYDEGEERNRGNFPPRFSGRQFPNYSSELNVNALELEDSALYLCASSLPETTGLVYGYTFGSGTRLTVV.

The genes are TRBV28 and TRBJ2-4, with TRBD1 identical over 8 bases. This CDR3 is built from 15 residues. V lost 6 bases and J lost 1; bases outside the gene matches: 5. The germline V gene encodes CDR1 MDHEN and CDR2 SYDVKM. CDR3 region: CASSIGDRAKNIQYF. CDR3 DNA: TGTGCCAGCAGCATAGGGGACAGGGCCAAAAACATTCAGTACTTC.

This clone was detected only a few times. The chain employs TRBV6-1 and TRBJ1-2, with 9 bases that match TRBD1. The CDR3 contains 16 residues. CDR1 is MNHNS and CDR2 is SASEGT in the germline V gene. With V trimmed by 3 bases and J by 4 bases, 9 bases remained unmatched. The chain's CDR3 is CASSDPGTGPLYGYTF. The CDR3 DNA is TGTGCCAGCAGTGACCCAGGGACAGGGCCTCTCTATGGCTACACCTTC.

The genes are TRBV12-5 and TRBJ2-1; TRBD2 matches 8 bases. The CDR3 runs 15 residues. Looked up from germline, CDR1 is LGHNT and CDR2 is FRNRAP. V shed 3 bases and J 5 bases; nucleotides not matched to a gene: 6. CDR3 nucleotides: TGTGCTAGTGGTTTAACGACGGGAGGGGACAATGAGCAGTTCTTC. Amino acids: CASGLTTGGDNEQFF.

A remark on this clone: The same CDR3 also results from other DNA sequences found in this sample. The rearrangement uses TRBV6-2 or TRBV6-3 and TRBJ2-7; D is undetermined. V dropped 6 bases and J dropped 3 bases, with 9 bases sitting between them. Per germline, CDR1 MNHEY and CDR2 SVGEGT. CDR3 size: 12 residues. The CDR3 loop reads CASSLAGYEQYV. CDR3 in DNA: TGTGCCAGCAGCCTGGCTGGCTACGAGCAGTACGTC.

V gene TRBV10-1 combines with J gene TRBJ2-7; D ambiguous. CDR1 WNHNN and CDR2 SYGVQD come from the germline V gene (reference sequence). The CDR3 length is 11 residues. V dropped 6 bases and J dropped 2 bases, with 5 bases sitting between them. The CDR3 reads CASRTTYEQYV. DNA of the CDR3: TGCGCCAGCAGGACAACCTACGAGCAGTACGTC.

The chain is built from TRBV2 and TRBJ1-1; TRBD1 matches at 8 bases. Per germline, CDR1 SNHLY and CDR2 FYNNEI. V lost 10 bases, J lost 0 bases, and 7 bases stayed unmatched. The CDR3 is 14 amino acids. DNA of the CDR3: TGTGCCATCACCGGGACAGGACTGAACACTGAAGCTTTCTTT. Its protein is CAITGTGLNTEAFF. Supplemented by reference TRBV2 and TRBJ1-1, the full variable domain reads EPEVTQTPSHQVTQMGQEVILRCVPISNHLYFYWYRQILGQKVEFLVSFYNNEISEKSEIFDDQFSVERPDGSNFTLKIRSTKLEDSAMYFCAITGTGLNTEAFFGQGTRLTVV.